The clone carrying this TCR beta chain was counted between two and nine times. Profiled with immunoSEQ multiplex PCR; TCRdb holds only in-frame clones, not every one. The profile covers just over 300,000 clones, with 89% appearing a single time and about 9.9% taken by the ten largest. The data originate from a study of blood T cell repertoires in COVID-19. V dropped 5 bases and J dropped 4; count of bases not matched to a gene: 11. Germline CDR1 reads SGHVS; CDR2 reads FQNEAQ. The CDR3 extends over 18 amino acids. The receptor was isolated from a middle-aged woman who had recovered from COVID-19. Sequencing was performed on PBMCs or T cells enriched from blood (not recorded which). The V gene is TRBV7-8, the J gene TRBJ2-2; 12 bases agree with TRBD1. The DNA of the CDR3 is TGTGCCAGCAGCCCGATCCGGGACAGGGGGCGCAGCACCGGGGAGCTGTTTTTT. Protein sequence: CASSPIRDRGRSTGELFF.